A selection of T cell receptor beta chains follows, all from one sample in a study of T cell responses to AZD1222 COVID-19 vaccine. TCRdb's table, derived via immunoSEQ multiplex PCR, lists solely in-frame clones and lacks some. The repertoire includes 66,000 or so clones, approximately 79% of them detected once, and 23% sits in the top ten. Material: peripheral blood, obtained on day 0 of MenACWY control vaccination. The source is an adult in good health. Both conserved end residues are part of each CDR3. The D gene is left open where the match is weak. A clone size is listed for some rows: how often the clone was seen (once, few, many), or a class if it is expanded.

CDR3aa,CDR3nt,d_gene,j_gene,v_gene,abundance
CASSLSSLPSGANVLTF,TGCGCCAGCAGCTTGTCGTCACTGCCCTCTGGGGCCAACGTCCTGACTTTC,NA,TRBJ2-6,TRBV5-1,NA
CATTHSTEAFF,TGTGCCACCACGCATTCTACTGAAGCTTTCTTT,NA,TRBJ1-1,TRBV6-5,once
CASTPGQGKRNTIYF,TGTGCCAGCACCCCGGGACAGGGCAAAAGAAACACCATATATTTT,TRBD1,TRBJ1-3,TRBV6-5,NA
CSVAESGANVLTF,TGCAGCGTCGCAGAATCTGGGGCCAACGTCCTGACTTTC,NA,TRBJ2-6,TRBV29-1,NA
CASSLGGSRETQYF,TGTGCCAGCAGCTTAGGCGGGAGCAGAGAGACCCAGTACTTC,TRBD2,TRBJ2-5,TRBV7-8,NA
CASSPRGNAIYGYTF,TGTGCCAGCAGCCCAAGAGGAAACGCGATCTATGGCTACACCTTC,NA,TRBJ1-2,TRBV14,NA
CASSLSTDTQYF,TGTGCCAGCAGCTTGTCCACAGATACGCAGTATTTT,NA,TRBJ2-3,TRBV11-2,NA
CASSPRQGLSYEQYF,TGTGCCAGTAGTCCCAGACAGGGGTTATCCTACGAGCAGTACTTC,TRBD1,TRBJ2-7,TRBV19,NA
CASSLSAGGGGPQHF,TGTGCCAGCAGCCTCTCGGCAGGCGGAGGGGGGCCCCAGCATTTT,NA,TRBJ1-5,TRBV28,few
CASSFSTTEQYF,TGTGCCAGCAGCTTTAGTACGACCGAGCAGTACTTC,NA,TRBJ2-7,TRBV7-9,NA
CASSEDYNQPQHF,TGTGCCAGTAGCGAGGACTACAATCAGCCCCAGCATTTT,NA,TRBJ1-5,TRBV19,NA
CASSLARSETQYF,TGTGCCAGCAGCTTAGCTAGGAGCGAGACCCAGTACTTC,NA,TRBJ2-5,TRBV7-9,NA
CASSSSGRGSYEQYF,TGTGCCAGCAGTTCTAGCGGGAGAGGTTCCTACGAGCAGTACTTC,TRBD2,TRBJ2-7,TRBV3-1/TRBV3-2,few
CASRVVANTEAFF,TGTGCCAGTAGGGTTGTGGCGAACACTGAAGCTTTCTTT,NA,TRBJ1-1,TRBV19,NA
CAWKRETQYF,TGTGCCTGGAAAAGAGAGACCCAGTACTTC,NA,TRBJ2-5,TRBV30,NA
CASRYGGTSEALLQGEQFF,TGTGCCAGCAGGTATGGAGGGACTAGCGAGGCGTTACTCCAGGGGGAGCAGTTCTTC,TRBD2,TRBJ2-1,TRBV5-6,NA
CASRPDRVVNTEAFF,TGTGCCAGCAGGCCGGACAGAGTGGTGAACACTGAAGCTTTCTTT,NA,TRBJ1-1,TRBV28,NA
CASDLFAGTYEQYF,TGTGCCAGCGACCTTTTTGCGGGAACCTACGAGCAGTACTTC,NA,TRBJ2-7,TRBV3-1/TRBV3-2,NA
CASSEPFGTGLRSYEQYF,TGTGCCAGCAGTGAACCATTCGGGACGGGACTCCGCTCCTACGAGCAGTACTTC,NA,TRBJ2-7,TRBV6-1,NA
CASSPETGRHGYTF,TGTGCCAGCAGTCCAGAGACAGGGCGCCATGGCTACACCTTC,TRBD1,TRBJ1-2,TRBV28,NA
CASSRSFWNEQFF,TGCGCCAGCAGCCGCTCATTTTGGAATGAGCAGTTCTTC,NA,TRBJ2-1,TRBV4-1,NA
CASSLWSGGELFF,TGTGCCAGCAGCTTATGGAGTGGCGGGGAGCTGTTTTTT,NA,TRBJ2-2,TRBV5-5,NA
CASSRAGGGWQYF,TGTGCCAGCAGTAGAGCGGGAGGCGGGTGGCAGTATTTT,TRBD2,TRBJ2-3,TRBV6-5,NA
CASSYRTGGNSPLHF,TGTGCCAGCAGCTACCGGACAGGGGGGAATTCACCCCTCCACTTT,TRBD1,TRBJ1-6,TRBV14,NA
CSASSEEGEKLFF,TGCAGTGCTAGTTCAGAAGAGGGTGAAAAACTGTTTTTT,NA,TRBJ1-4,TRBV20-1,NA
CASRERPPNEQFF,TGTGCCAGCAGGGAACGGCCTCCGAATGAGCAGTTCTTC,NA,TRBJ2-1,TRBV2,NA
CATQDSPGNTIYF,TGTGCCACTCAGGATTCGCCTGGAAACACCATATATTTT,NA,TRBJ1-3,TRBV15,NA
CASSPLPYNEQFF,TGTGCCAGCTCACCGCTCCCCTACAATGAGCAGTTCTTC,NA,TRBJ2-1,TRBV6-5,NA
CASSLSFGPSSYNSPLHF,TGTGCCAGCAGCTTATCGTTTGGGCCGAGCTCCTATAATTCACCCCTCCACTTT,NA,TRBJ1-6,TRBV7-2,few
CSARLAGDGEQYF,TGCAGCGCCCGACTAGCGGGAGACGGCGAGCAGTACTTC,TRBD2,TRBJ2-7,TRBV29-1,NA
CASSARGPQETQYF,TGTGCCAGCAGTGCCAGGGGGCCTCAAGAGACCCAGTACTTC,TRBD1,TRBJ2-5,TRBV2,NA
CASSQDQGGQANTEAFF,TGTGCCAGCAGCCAAGATCAGGGCGGCCAGGCAAACACTGAAGCTTTCTTT,NA,TRBJ1-1,TRBV3-1/TRBV3-2,NA
CATRKQGADGYGYTF,TGTGCCACCCGAAAACAGGGGGCAGACGGCTATGGCTACACCTTC,TRBD1,TRBJ1-2,TRBV6-5,few
CASRPLGQGVSGTEAFF,TGTGCCAGTAGACCTTTGGGACAGGGGGTATCGGGGACTGAAGCTTTCTTT,TRBD1,TRBJ1-1,TRBV19,NA
CASTTGVAGEETQYF,TGTGCCAGCACTACAGGGGTAGCGGGGGAAGAGACCCAGTACTTC,TRBD2,TRBJ2-5,TRBV6-5,NA
CASSLEQTNYGYTF,TGTGCCAGCAGCTTAGAGCAAACTAACTATGGCTACACCTTC,NA,TRBJ1-2,TRBV5-5,NA
CASSYTGQGGTEAFF,TGTGCCAGCAGTTACACAGGACAGGGGGGGACTGAAGCTTTCTTT,TRBD1,TRBJ1-1,TRBV6-5,NA
CASSQDKGGGHSSYNEQFF,TGCGCCAGCAGCCAAGATAAGGGCGGGGGCCACTCGTCCTACAATGAGCAGTTCTTC,NA,TRBJ2-1,TRBV4-1,NA
CAWSERRGIMNTEAFF,TGTGCCTGGAGTGAGAGGCGCGGGATCATGAACACTGAAGCTTTCTTT,NA,TRBJ1-1,TRBV30,NA
CASSRDRIYEQYF,TGTGCCAGCAGCCGGGACAGAATCTACGAGCAGTACTTC,TRBD1,TRBJ2-7,TRBV5-5,NA
CASSQGQGSEKLFF,TGTGCCAGCAGCCAGGGACAGGGAAGCGAAAAACTGTTTTTT,TRBD1,TRBJ1-4,TRBV9,NA
CASSLPGTGDEGTQYF,TGTGCCAGCAGTTTGCCCGGGACAGGGGACGAGGGTACGCAGTATTTT,TRBD1,TRBJ2-3,TRBV28,NA